The T cell receptor beta chain under discussion was sequenced for a study of cytomegalovirus exposure and HLA in healthy donors. Broader study findings: Later work associated approximately 17,000 TCR beta sequences with HLA alleles at 0.05 false discovery rate. The classifier was said to identify cytomegalovirus status with high specificity and sensitivity.

Germline lookup yields CDR1 SGHTA and CDR2 FQGTGA. The V gene end was trimmed by 0 bases and the J gene end by 6 bases; junction bases not matched to a gene: 2. The CDR3 is 15 amino acids. Details on this clone: What it binds is not known.

13 Jbeta primers and 60 Vbeta primers were used for the PCR. TCRdb's table, derived via immunoSEQ multiplex PCR, lists solely in-frame clones and lacks some. The repertoire holds 54,000 or so clones, with 50% to 70% as singletons. The source is a human donor in good health. The rearrangement links TRBV7-3 to TRBJ2-2; 9 nucleotides align to TRBD1. The sample was PBMCs. The DNA of the CDR3 is TGTGCCAGCAGCTTAACCGGACAGGGGCCCGGGGAGCTGTTTTTT. Amino acids: CASSLTGQGPGELFF. The full variable domain, in which reference TRBV7-3 and TRBJ2-2 provide the parts outside the CDR3, is GAGVSQTPSNKVTEKGKYVELRCDPISGHTALYWYRQSLGQGPEFLIYFQGTGAADDSGLPNDRFFAVRPEGSVSTLKIQRTERGDSAVYLCASSLTGQGPGELFFGEGSRLTVL.